This TCR beta chain was profiled in a study of cytomegalovirus exposure and HLA in healthy donors. Study-level points and caveats: A list of roughly 160 TCR beta chains associated with cytomegalovirus was given. When presence/absence was analysed, sequencing depth was taken to be roughly uniform across donors. Data from an earlier analysis indicated that most TCR beta V segments were productive either about 87% or about 30% of the time.

This PCR relied on a set of 60 Vbeta primers and 13 Jbeta primers. The table came from immunoSEQ multiplex PCR; TCRdb's copy has only in-frame clones and leaves some out. This table has around 140,000 clones, 88% appearing once. Per germline, CDR1 MDHEN and CDR2 SYDVKM. With 9 bases clipped from V and 4 bases from J, the junction kept 12 bases outside the gene matches. The CDR3 consists of 15 residues. Samples came from healthy bone marrow donors. With respect to this clone: As yet, its antigen is unknown.

This receptor was obtained from a woman aged 40-49 years in good health and CMV-seronegative. Sequencing was done on a sample of PBMCs. The rearrangement links TRBV28 to TRBJ2-7; 10 bases fit TRBD2. CDR3 sequence reads: CASRNSGTSDYEQYF. DNA of the CDR3: TGTGCCAGTCGGAACTCCGGGACTAGCGATTACGAGCAGTACTTC.